A selection of T cell receptor beta chains follows, all from one sample in a study of a mutant IDH1 vaccine in newly diagnosed glioma. Clones were sequenced by immunoSEQ multiplex PCR, and TCRdb holds only the in-frame ones, with some missing. Found here are tens of thousands of clones, just under 90% of them singletons; the top ten hold about 4.2%. No cognate antigen is known for these TCRs. This specimen consisted of PBMCs, obtained from a glioma patient whose treatment included an IDH1 peptide vaccine. These receptors all come from a woman aged 40 to 50 with glioma. Each CDR3 is given with its conserved first and last residue.

>TRBV7-9|TRBJ2-1
CASSPKVRYGNEQFF
>TRBV7-8|TRBJ2-7
CASSLVFSGSSYEQYF
>TRBV11-2|TRBJ1-4
CASSLDFREKLFF
>TRBV2|TRBJ1-4
CASSRLRFNEKLFF
>TRBV5-1|TRBJ2-3
CASSLALTSGSADTQYF
>TRBV5-4|TRBJ1-1
CASRFDRAGTEAFF
>TRBV10-1|TRBJ2-2
CASSEQGSNTGELFF
>TRBV15|TRBJ2-3
CATSKERSTDTQYF
>TRBV2|TRBJ1-2
CASSVQENYGYTF
>TRBV7-9|TRBJ1-2
CASSSKQGSGYTF
>TRBV4-1|TRBJ2-1
CASSQDLNRVASEQFF
>TRBV5-1|TRBJ2-5
CASSSLTGEETQYF
>TRBV25-1|TRBJ2-7
CASSDWPGGAYEQYF
>TRBV28|TRBJ1-2
CASSLSGAGNYGYTF
>TRBV13|TRBJ2-7
CASSSPRLVASGRHEQYF
>TRBV2|TRBJ1-6
CASSEVTAGNSPLHF
>TRBV29-1|TRBJ2-3
CSADRVGTDTQYF
>TRBV6-5|TRBJ2-7
CASSYGTGIIYEQYF
>TRBV28|TRBJ2-3
CASSSPSPGTSTDTQYF
>TRBV2|TRBJ2-5
CASSPQLAGETQYF
>TRBV5-1|TRBJ2-3
CASSLGTNLEADTQYF
>TRBV28|TRBJ2-7
CASTPTLGTYEQYF
>TRBV7-2|TRBJ2-2
CASSPGDPRFTVTGELFF
>TRBV7-9|TRBJ2-5
CASSSALAGGKARETQYF
>TRBV5-8|TRBJ1-2
CASSPRAPGAIYGYTF
>TRBV2|TRBJ2-7
CASSEDRHLSYEQYF
>TRBV7-2|TRBJ2-6
CASATGYSGANVLTF
>TRBV28|TRBJ2-7
CASRGRSYEQYF
>TRBV30|TRBJ2-7
CAWSVKQASSYEQYF
>TRBV6-5|TRBJ2-2
CASSLTATGELFF
>TRBV5-1|TRBJ2-3
CASTQQGALGTDTQYF
>TRBV7-8|TRBJ2-7
CASSLSRSYEQYF
>TRBV25-1|TRBJ2-3
CASSEWTSTDTQYF
>TRBV7-2|TRBJ2-5
CASSFLAGEETQYF
>TRBV4-3|TRBJ1-2
CASSQDIGSGYTF
>TRBV2|TRBJ2-5
CASTGLAGGWETQYF
>TRBV19|TRBJ2-7
CASSISRDGSYEQYF
>TRBV7-9|TRBJ2-1
CASSQTSGRNEQFF
>TRBV13|TRBJ2-7
CASSLAGLHSYEQYF
>TRBV6-1|TRBJ1-1
CASLADRSNTEAFF
>TRBV9|TRBJ2-5
CASSVGTTFQETQYF
>TRBV6-1|TRBJ2-5
CASSEALTETQYF
>TRBV4-1|TRBJ1-2
CASSAPVRGGFYGYTF
>TRBV11-3|TRBJ2-4
CASSLSGEGACLAGGHIQYF
>TRBV10-3|TRBJ2-1
CAISAPGDNEQFF
>TRBV5-4|TRBJ2-3
CASSWPGSRADTQYF
>TRBV5-4|TRBJ2-5
CASSLGRQAGETQYF
>TRBV12-5|TRBJ1-1
CASGLGFPTEAFF
>TRBV5-1|TRBJ2-1
CASSRDASSYNEQFF
>TRBV7-8|TRBJ1-1
CASSPRTGSTEAFF
>TRBV4-1|TRBJ1-5
CASSQVGGIQPQHF
>TRBV7-9|TRBJ1-1
CASSLLGGGEAFF
>TRBV5-1|TRBJ2-2
CASSSGVSTGELFF
>TRBV4-2|TRBJ2-1
CASSHSTSGYYNEQFF
>TRBV7-2|TRBJ2-7
CASSLVVTGRMSEQYF
>TRBV7-2|TRBJ2-2
CASSLVAGSTGELFF
>TRBV4-3|TRBJ1-4
CASSQGQGIINEKLFF
>TRBV28|TRBJ1-2
CASRRTGGGGYTF
>TRBV28|TRBJ2-4
CASSPPQDSAKNIQYF
>TRBV7-9|TRBJ1-2
CASSLSGIRTYGYTF